This TCR beta chain was identified in a study of blood T cell repertoires in COVID-19. Study information: In each case, the material was cDNA or gDNA derived from T cells, B-cell-depleted T cells, or PBMCs.

TCRdb's copy holds only in-frame clones and misses some; the assay was immunoSEQ multiplex PCR. Counted here are some 390,000 clones, about 88% occurring once; the ten biggest clones make up roughly 1.6%. This clone was seen just once. This CDR3 comprises 21 residues. V trimming: 0 bases; J trimming: 2 bases; junction bases outside the gene matches: 17. The germline V gene encodes CDR1 LGHNA and CDR2 YSLEER. Enrolment of Seattle patients took place during active infection, and they were followed longitudinally. The sample taken for sequencing was peripheral blood. The TCR originated in a woman between 35 and 50 years old with COVID-19, enrolled during active disease. The rearrangement links TRBV4-3 to TRBJ2-1, with 9 bases identical to TRBD2. CDR3 protein: CASSQDLSGGRAWGTYNEQFF. CDR3 sequence (DNA): TGCGCCAGCAGCCAAGATCTCTCCGGCGGGAGGGCCTGGGGAACCTACAATGAGCAGTTCTTC.